A single sample is the source of the 21 T cell receptor beta chains below, sequenced in a study of T cells in Graves' hyperthyroidism and ophthalmopathy. Amplification targeted TCR beta CDR3 regions from RNA transcripts. Researchers ran a first-round RT-PCR on the TCR CDR3 using the HTBI primer set. TCRdb processed the multiplex PCR reads anew with MiXCR; each CDR3 protein has one entry. The sample lists hundreds of thousands of distinct CDR3 sequences, about 18% occurring once. Sequencing input: blood. Receptor source: a man aged 35-49 years with Graves' hyperthyroidism.

The V call is TRBV30, the J call TRBJ2-3; D possibly corresponds to TRBD2 (5 bases). Per the germline V gene, CDR1 is GTSNPN and CDR2 is SVGIG (reference sequence). This CDR3 comprises 15 residues. The V gene lost 0 bases and the J gene lost 2 bases, with 12 bases spanning the gap. The CDR3 DNA follows: TGTGCCTGGAGTGTTATAGGACTTGACACAGATACGCAGTATTTT. Residues: CAWSVIGLDTDTQYF.

The chain combines TRBV18 with TRBJ2-1; TRBD2 agrees at 8 bases. Germline trimming cut 2 bases from V and 8 bases from J; bases unmatched to any gene: 11. CDR1 and CDR2 (germline): KGHSH, LQKENI. The CDR3 is 16 residues long. CDR3 sequence: CASSPGTSGASDEQFF. DNA of the CDR3: TGTGCCAGCTCACCAGGGACTAGTGGGGCATCGGATGAGCAGTTCTTC.

This clonotype was observed many times. The chain carries TRBV19 and TRBJ2-7, with TRBD2 as a possible D gene (6 bases). This CDR3 region has 13 residues. Trimming shortened V by 1 base and J by 6 bases, and 10 bases separated the two germline ends. Germline CDR1 LNHDA, CDR2 SQIVND (reference sequence). CDR3 sequence (DNA): TGTGCCAGTAGTATAGCCGGGGGTGGCGAGCAGTACTTC. Translation: CASSIAGGGEQYF.

This clonotype was seen a few times. The DNA for the CDR3 is TGTGCCAGTACCCCCGGGACAGGGTCGTTCGAGCAGTACTTC. Its protein product is CASTPGTGSFEQYF. The chain is built from TRBV19 and TRBJ2-7; 9 bases match TRBD1. This CDR3 contains 14 residues. J lost 6 bases, V lost 7 bases, and 10 bases had no gene match. Looked up from germline, CDR1 is LNHDA and CDR2 is SQIVND (reference sequence).

V usage is TRBV12-3 or TRBV12-4 and J usage is TRBJ1-1; possibly TRBD1 for D (5 bases). The ends were cut back, 6 bases at V and 3 bases at J, with 17 bases in the middle. This CDR3 spans 15 amino acids. The CDR3: CASSSWQGRDTEAFF. The CDR3 region has the DNA TGTGCCAGCAGCTCTTGGCAGGGACGGGACACTGAAGCTTTCTTT.

This clonotype was seen only a few times. A much larger clone lies a single base off, so this may be a read error. V is TRBV12-3 or TRBV12-4 and J is TRBJ2-7; 9 bases line up with TRBD1. Losses at the gene ends were 4 bases for V and 6 bases for J; bases not matched to a gene: 10. The CDR3 contains 15 residues. CDR3 nucleotides: TGTGCCAGCAGTTACTCGGGACAGGGTTACACCGAGCAGTACTTC. As protein: CASSYSGQGYTEQYF.

Many counts were recorded for this clonotype. The chain couples TRBV6-1 to TRBJ1-5; unclear D gene. Trimming took 4 bases from V and 4 from J, leaving 5 bases between them. The CDR3 totals 12 residues. Germline CDR1 reads MNHNS; CDR2 reads SASEGT. The CDR3 nucleotides are TGTGCCAGCAGTGGACCGAATCAGCCCCAGCATTTT. Translating gives CASSGPNQPQHF.

This clonotype was observed at least ten times. The junction does not match germline at one end; this may be a read error. V is TRBV7-7 and J is TRBJ1-1; the match to TRBD1 covers 7 bases. The germline CDR1 and CDR2 sequences are SSHAT and FNYEAQ (reference sequence). The CDR3 loop spans 16 amino acids. CDR3 loop: CASSSVAGDRAIEAFF. Here the CDR3 DNA reads TGTGCTAGCAGCAGTGTGGCGGGTGACAGGGCGATTGAAGCTTTCTTT.

The V gene is TRBV4-1, the J gene TRBJ2-5, with TRBD2 matching over 11 bases. V dropped 4 bases and J dropped 5; count of bases not matched to a gene: 6. CDR1 and CDR2 from the germline V gene are MGHRA and YSYEKL. The length of the CDR3 is 15 residues. Here the CDR3 reads CASSRSGGAVETQYF. DNA of the CDR3: TGCGCCAGCAGCCGTAGCGGGGGGGCCGTTGAGACCCAGTACTTC.

In this sample, this clonotype turned up many times. The chain combines TRBV20-1 with TRBJ2-3, with D maybe TRBD2 (5 bases). Germline CDR1 and CDR2: DFQATT and SNEGSKA (reference sequence). The CDR3 is made up of 15 amino acids. The V and J ends lost 0 bases and 2 bases respectively, with 12 bases between them. CDR3 sequence: CSARDSGEPTDTQYF. The CDR3 DNA reads as TGCAGTGCTAGAGATTCCGGGGAACCCACAGATACGCAGTATTTT.

This clonotype was counted between two and nine times. The CDR3 bases are TGCGCCAGCAGCTGGACACAGGCCACAGATACGCAGTATTTT. Its protein product is CASSWTQATDTQYF. The gene calls are TRBV5-1 and TRBJ2-3, with D perhaps matching TRBD1 (5 bases). The CDR3 loop spans 14 amino acids. V was pared by 3 bases and J by 2 bases, with 10 bases between. Germline V gene lookup returns CDR1 SGHRS and CDR2 YFSETQ.

The V and J genes are TRBV2 and TRBJ1-3, with unresolved D. CDR3 length: 15 amino acids. CDR1 is SNHLY, CDR2 FYNNEI, per germline. V was trimmed by 2 bases and J by 2 bases, leaving 10 bases between them. CDR3 amino acids: CASSELRGTGNTIYF. The CDR3 region has the DNA TGTGCCAGCAGTGAACTTCGGGGAACTGGAAACACCATATATTTT.

The chain recombines TRBV28 with TRBJ2-7; D is ambiguous. The CDR3 contains 15 residues. Germline V gene lookup returns CDR1 MDHEN and CDR2 SYDVKM. Trimming took off 6 bases at V and 2 bases at J, with 17 bases between the two ends. For the CDR3, the DNA is TGTGCCAGCAGAGGTTTAGGTGTCGCTACCTACGAGCAGTACTTC. It yields the protein CASRGLGVATYEQYF.

In this sample, this clonotype turned up many times. The chain carries TRBV7-2 and TRBJ1-1; 8 positions agree with TRBD1. This CDR3 has 14 amino acids. Per the germline V gene, CDR1 is SGHTA and CDR2 is FQGNSA. J lost 2 bases, V lost 5 bases, and 4 bases had no gene match. This CDR3 reads CASSIQGENTEAFF. In DNA, the CDR3 is TGTGCCAGCAGCATACAGGGGGAAAACACTGAAGCTTTCTTT.

This clonotype was recorded many times. The V and J genes are TRBV12-3 or TRBV12-4 and TRBJ2-3; the D is unclear. The CDR3 length is 13 residues. The V gene lost 3 bases and the J gene lost 4 bases, with 8 bases spanning the gap. CDR3 DNA: TGTGCCAGCAGTTTTGGCGGCCCAGATACGCAGTATTTT. This translates into CASSFGGPDTQYF.

The rearrangement uses TRBV24-1 and TRBJ2-2, with 11 bases identical to TRBD1. CDR1 is KGHDR and CDR2 is SFDVKD in the germline V gene. With 0 bases clipped from V and 6 bases from J, the junction kept 8 bases outside the gene matches. The CDR3 covers 18 residues. The CDR3 protein is CATSDLGLGQGVPGELFF. The CDR3 bases are TGTGCCACCAGTGATTTGGGCCTGGGACAGGGGGTTCCCGGGGAGCTGTTTTTT.

This rearrangement joins TRBV28 to TRBJ2-7; D could derive from TRBD1 or TRBD2 (7 bases each). V lost 6 bases and J lost 1, with 22 bases in between. There are 17 residues in the CDR3. Germline V gene sequence: CDR1 MDHEN, CDR2 SYDVKM. Written as DNA, the CDR3 is TGTGCCAGCAGCTTAGCGCGGGCCAGGGGGGGTTCCTACGAGCAGTACTTC. Its translation is CASSLARARGGSYEQYF.

This clonotype was observed many times. The gene calls are TRBV27 and TRBJ2-3; 7 bases line up with TRBD2. The CDR3 is 16 residues long. The germline CDR1 and CDR2 sequences are MNHEY and SMNVEV (reference sequence). Losses at the gene ends were 4 bases for V and 5 bases for J; bases not matched to a gene: 12. CDR3 loop: CASSSSGLVFGDTQYF. DNA of the CDR3: TGTGCCAGCAGTTCCTCAGGACTAGTCTTCGGAGATACGCAGTATTTT.

This clonotype occurred many times. J is TRBJ2-7 and V is TRBV29-1, with TRBD1 as a possible D gene (6 bases). The CDR3 has 13 amino acids. Looked up from germline, CDR1 is SQVTM and CDR2 is ANQGSEA. V was trimmed by 2 bases and J by 4 bases, leaving 12 bases between them. The CDR3 coding sequence is TGCAGCGTTGAATTGGGGGCGAGATACGAGCAGTACTTC. Translating gives CSVELGARYEQYF.

This clonotype was seen ten or more times. This chain joins TRBV20-1 and TRBJ2-5; 9 nucleotides line up with TRBD2. V lost 8 bases to trimming and J lost 5 bases; unmatched junction nucleotides: 15. Germline V gene lookup returns CDR1 DFQATT and CDR2 SNEGSKA (reference sequence). The CDR3 loop spans 15 amino acids. CDR3 DNA: TGCAGTTCCCCGATAGCGGGGGTATTAAGGGAGACCCAGTACTTC. Translated: CSSPIAGVLRETQYF.

This clonotype was observed at least ten times. The rearrangement uses TRBV11-2 and TRBJ1-5; D unclear. Germline lookup yields CDR1 SGHAT and CDR2 FQNNGV. Trimming cost V 5 bases and J 6 bases, with 8 bases left between them. The CDR3 runs to 12 residues. The CDR3 is CASSKEGQPQHF. DNA of the CDR3: TGTGCCAGCAGCAAGGAAGGTCAGCCCCAGCATTTT.